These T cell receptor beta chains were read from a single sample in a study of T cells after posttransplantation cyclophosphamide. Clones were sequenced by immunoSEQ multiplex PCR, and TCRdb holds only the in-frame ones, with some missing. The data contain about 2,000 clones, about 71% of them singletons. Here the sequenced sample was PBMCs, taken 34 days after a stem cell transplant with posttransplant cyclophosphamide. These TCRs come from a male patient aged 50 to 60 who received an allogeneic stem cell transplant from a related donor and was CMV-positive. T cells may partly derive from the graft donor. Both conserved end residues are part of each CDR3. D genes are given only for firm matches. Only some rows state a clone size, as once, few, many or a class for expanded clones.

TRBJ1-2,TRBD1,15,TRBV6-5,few,TGTGCCAGCAGTTACTCGCGAGGGGGCGCGGATGGCTACACCTTC,CASSYSRGGADGYTF
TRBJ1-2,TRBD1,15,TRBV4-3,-,TGCGCCAGCAGCCAGGTTGGACAGGGTGGCTATGGCTACACCTTC,CASSQVGQGGYGYTF
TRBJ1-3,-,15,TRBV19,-,TGTGCCAGTAACCCCAGGTTGTTGTCTGGAAACACCATATATTTT,CASNPRLLSGNTIYF
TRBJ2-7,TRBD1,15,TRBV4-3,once,TGCGCCAGCAGCCCTGGGACAGGGGCGACCTACGAGCAGTACTTC,CASSPGTGATYEQYF
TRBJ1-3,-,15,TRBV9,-,TGTGCCAGCAGCGTGGGAGGGGGTAGTGGAAACACCATATATTTT,CASSVGGGSGNTIYF
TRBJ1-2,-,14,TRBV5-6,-,TGTGCCAGCAGCTTGAGGTCAGGCCGCTTAGGCTACACCTTC,CASSLRSGRLGYTF
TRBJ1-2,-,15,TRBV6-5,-,TGTGCCAGCAGTTACTCGTTCCAGGGGAACTATGGCTACACCTTC,CASSYSFQGNYGYTF
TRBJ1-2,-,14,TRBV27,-,TGTGCCAGCAGTTTAAAGGGGGGGAACTATGGCTACACCTTC,CASSLKGGNYGYTF
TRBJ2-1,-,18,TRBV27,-,TGTGCCAGCAGTTTATGCCCCCCCCTAGCGACCTTGTTGAATGAGCAGTTCTTC,CASSLCPPLATLLNEQFF
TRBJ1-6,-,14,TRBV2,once,TGTGCCAGCGGCGTGACAAGCTATAATTCACCCCTCCACTTT,CASGVTSYNSPLHF
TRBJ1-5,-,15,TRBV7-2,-,TGTGCCAGCAGCTTATGGGCCTCGAACAATCAGCCCCAGCATTTT,CASSLWASNNQPQHF
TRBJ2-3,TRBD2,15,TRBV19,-,TGTGCCAGTAGTATACTCAGCGGGGGCACAGATACGCAGTATTTT,CASSILSGGTDTQYF